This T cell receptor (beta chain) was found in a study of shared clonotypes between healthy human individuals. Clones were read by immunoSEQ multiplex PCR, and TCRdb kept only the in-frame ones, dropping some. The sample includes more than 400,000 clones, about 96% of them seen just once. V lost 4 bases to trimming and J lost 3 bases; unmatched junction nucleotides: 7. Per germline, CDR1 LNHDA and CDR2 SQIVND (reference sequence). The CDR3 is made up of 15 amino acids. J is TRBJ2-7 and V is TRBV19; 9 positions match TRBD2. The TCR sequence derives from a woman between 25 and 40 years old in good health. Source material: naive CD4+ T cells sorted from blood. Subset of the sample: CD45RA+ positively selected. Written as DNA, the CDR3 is TGTGCCAGTAGTAGAAGAGCGGGGGGCTACTACGAGCAGTACTTC. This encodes CASSRRAGGYYEQYF.